The entry below gives a single TCR beta chain sequence along with its context. V shed 2 bases and J shed 4 bases, with 14 bases lying between them. Germline loops: CDR1 SGHVS, CDR2 FQNEAQ. This CDR3 spans 15 amino acids. These data belong to a study of blood T cell repertoires in COVID-19. At the level of the study: Italy, Spain and the United States were the sources of the convalescent and acute COVID-19 samples. The cDNA or gDNA used as material had been derived from T cells, B-cell-depleted T cells, or PBMCs.

Authors' analysis steps: Estimation of nucleated cell counts relied on the amplification of reference gene primers. Libraries were prepared by immunoSEQ multiplex PCR; TCRdb keeps only in-frame clonotypes and omits some of them. The D gene and trimming were derived from the DNA, and the V and J assignments and clone size from that table. The table lists around 140,000 clones, around 89% of them singletons. Sequencing was performed on peripheral blood. The source of this sequence is a man in his forties or fifties with active or convalescent COVID-19. This chain uses TRBV7-8 with TRBJ1-2; the D is unclear. The CDR3 loop is CASSLQYEVSYGYTF. CDR3 nucleotides: TGTGCCAGCAGCTTACAATATGAGGTTTCCTATGGCTACACCTTC.